The present T cell receptor beta chain was sequenced within a study of cytomegalovirus exposure and HLA in healthy donors. Overall study: It was reported in a later analysis that the same platform had been used for the 90 to 150 validation repertoires as for the 550 to 750 first-cohort repertoires. General observations from the study: In vitro work confirmed that a few CMV-associated chains recognize CMV antigens. Using the classifier, cytomegalovirus status was reportedly diagnosed with high specificity and sensitivity. There were under 200 TCR beta chains listed as cytomegalovirus-associated.

Germline V gene data show CDR1 as MGHRA and CDR2 as YSYEKL. The CDR3 is 13 amino acids. V lost 6 bases and J 2 bases, leaving 10 bases between the germline ends. Generated by immunoSEQ multiplex PCR, the TCRdb table keeps only in-frame clones and is missing some. Seen here are a few hundred thousand clones, around 88% observed once, and the top ten hold 2.9%. Of note for this clone: Its antigen is not known.

This sequence originates from a woman aged 18-29 years in good health and CMV-seronegative. This chain connects TRBV4-1 to TRBJ2-5; D remains unclear. Sequencing was done on a sample of PBMCs. The CDR3 coding sequence is TGCGCCAGCAGACCGACATCTCAAGAGACCCAGTACTTC. Its protein product is CASRPTSQETQYF.